This T cell receptor (beta chain) was found in a study of blood T cells in healthy people across ages. A sample-barcoded 5' primer and a J-beta primer mix were used in a second PCR of roughly 7 to 11 cycles. Using its own MiXCR run on the 5' RACE reads, TCRdb lists one record per CDR3 protein. This table holds roughly 700,000 distinct CDR3 sequences, approximately 29% found once. Extraction yielded at least 5 micrograms of total RNA per sample. The CDR3 consists of 15 residues. V was clipped by 10 bases and J by 4 bases; unmatched bases: 14. CDR1 and CDR2 (germline): SEHNR, FQNEAQ (reference sequence). There are many counts of this clonotype.

The sequencing sample was made of blood. This TCR derives from a woman of 80 years or more in good health. The chain uses TRBV7-9 and TRBJ2-5; 8 bases match TRBD2. CDR3 region: CAIPSLAGGRETQYF. CDR3 sequence (DNA): TGTGCCATCCCGAGCCTCGCGGGGGGTCGAGAGACCCAGTACTTC.